This TCR beta chain was found in a study of T cell repertoires in cytomegalovirus infection. CDR1 is SEHNR, CDR2 FQNEAQ, per germline (reference sequence). Trimming removed 5 bases at V and 10 bases at J, with 15 bases between. The CDR3 has 13 residues. TCRdb reanalysed the reads using MiXCR and keeps one entry per CDR3 protein. The data contain a few hundred thousand distinct CDR3 sequences, about 40% of them singletons. A note on this clonotype: What it binds is unknown.

The TCR comes from a human donor in good health (CMV status not recorded). Some clones in this sample may be carry-over from other donors' samples. This sample comprised cultured PBMCs, obtained from culture after CMV antigen stimulation. The chain joins TRBV7-9 to TRBJ2-1, with a tentative D call TRBD2 (6 bases). The CDR3 spells CASSGSGPREQFF. CDR3 DNA: TGTGCCAGCAGCGGTAGCGGTCCCAGGGAGCAGTTCTTC.